A selection of T cell receptor beta chains follows, all from one sample in a study of OX40 agonist ivuxolimab in advanced cancers. This table comes from immunoSEQ multiplex PCR, and its TCRdb copy is limited to in-frame clones, with some not included. The sample has 65,000 to 90,000 clones; 91% are singletons. Sequencing was performed on CD4+ or CD8+ T cells sorted from blood, taken in a trial of the OX40 agonist ivuxolimab. The receptors were sampled from an adult with an advanced solid tumor such as melanoma, head and neck, liver or kidney cancer. The CDR3 runs from the conserved cysteine through the conserved F or W. A D gene is named only where the DNA matches it firmly. Clone sizes are given selectively: once, few, many, or a class where the clone is expanded.

j_gene: TRBJ2-7; v_gene: TRBV29-1; d_gene: .; abundance: .; CDR3aa: CSVEDLEGRGYEQYF; CDR3nt: TGCAGCGTTGAAGATCTAGAGGGGAGGGGGTACGAGCAGTACTTC
j_gene: TRBJ1-5; v_gene: TRBV4-1; d_gene: .; abundance: .; CDR3aa: CASSPRIQGSNQPQHF; CDR3nt: TGCGCCAGCAGTCCGAGGATACAGGGAAGCAATCAGCCCCAGCATTTT
j_gene: TRBJ2-3; v_gene: TRBV15; d_gene: TRBD2; abundance: .; CDR3aa: CATSRLAGATDTQYF; CDR3nt: TGTGCCACCAGCAGACTAGCGGGAGCCACAGATACGCAGTATTTT
j_gene: TRBJ2-1; v_gene: TRBV15; d_gene: .; abundance: .; CDR3aa: CATSRDIPRFRNEQFF; CDR3nt: TGTGCCACCAGCAGAGATATTCCCCGTTTTCGTAATGAGCAGTTCTTC
j_gene: TRBJ1-5; v_gene: TRBV6-5; d_gene: .; abundance: .; CDR3aa: CASSYSRGLVQPQHF; CDR3nt: TGTGCCAGCAGTTACTCCAGGGGATTGGTTCAGCCCCAGCATTTT
j_gene: TRBJ2-1; v_gene: TRBV6-5; d_gene: TRBD2; abundance: .; CDR3aa: CASSYSGSLYNEQFF; CDR3nt: TGTGCCAGCAGTTATAGCGGGAGTCTCTACAATGAGCAGTTCTTC
j_gene: TRBJ1-6; v_gene: TRBV10-3; d_gene: TRBD1; abundance: .; CDR3aa: CAISEWTGNSPLHF; CDR3nt: TGTGCCATCAGTGAGTGGACAGGGAATTCACCCCTCCACTTT
j_gene: TRBJ2-7; v_gene: TRBV7-2; d_gene: TRBD1; abundance: .; CDR3aa: CASSIGPGTGVREQYF; CDR3nt: TGTGCCAGCAGCATAGGCCCCGGGACAGGGGTTCGCGAGCAGTACTTC
j_gene: TRBJ2-3; v_gene: TRBV7-9; d_gene: TRBD2; abundance: .; CDR3aa: CASSLASGGAIADTQYF; CDR3nt: TGTGCCAGCAGCTTAGCTAGCGGGGGGGCTATCGCAGATACGCAGTATTTT
j_gene: TRBJ1-5; v_gene: TRBV30; d_gene: .; abundance: .; CDR3aa: CAWSEGFGNQPQHF; CDR3nt: TGTGCCTGGAGTGAGGGGTTCGGCAATCAGCCCCAGCATTTT
j_gene: TRBJ2-1; v_gene: TRBV30; d_gene: .; abundance: .; CDR3aa: CAWSVRYNEQFF; CDR3nt: TGTGCCTGGAGTGTACGTTACAATGAGCAGTTCTTC
j_gene: TRBJ2-7; v_gene: TRBV5-6; d_gene: TRBD2; abundance: .; CDR3aa: CASSFRTSGAYEQYF; CDR3nt: TGTGCCAGCAGCTTCAGGACTAGCGGGGCCTACGAGCAGTACTTC
j_gene: TRBJ2-1; v_gene: TRBV29-1; d_gene: .; abundance: .; CDR3aa: CSVWSGHYNEQFF; CDR3nt: TGCAGCGTTTGGTCTGGACACTACAATGAGCAGTTCTTC
j_gene: TRBJ1-1; v_gene: TRBV11-2; d_gene: TRBD1; abundance: .; CDR3aa: CASTPRGTALTEAFF; CDR3nt: TGTGCCAGCACCCCCCGAGGGACAGCCCTAACTGAAGCTTTCTTT
j_gene: TRBJ1-5; v_gene: TRBV30; d_gene: .; abundance: .; CDR3aa: CAWSLQYSNQPQHF; CDR3nt: TGTGCCTGGAGCCTTCAGTATAGCAATCAGCCCCAGCATTTT
j_gene: TRBJ2-7; v_gene: TRBV4-3; d_gene: .; abundance: once; CDR3aa: CASSQDSGQNYEQYF; CDR3nt: TGCGCCAGCAGCCAAGATTCTGGACAGAACTACGAGCAGTACTTC
j_gene: TRBJ1-2; v_gene: TRBV7-8; d_gene: .; abundance: .; CDR3aa: CASSLAPAGGDGYTF; CDR3nt: TGTGCCAGCAGCTTAGCCCCCGCCGGGGGGGATGGCTACACCTTC
j_gene: TRBJ1-3; v_gene: TRBV6-1; d_gene: .; abundance: once; CDR3aa: CASSEATGGGNTIYF; CDR3nt: TGTGCCAGCAGTGAAGCCACAGGCGGGGGAAACACCATATATTTT
j_gene: TRBJ1-6; v_gene: TRBV5-8; d_gene: .; abundance: .; CDR3aa: CASSSEPPYSYNSPLHF; CDR3nt: TGTGCCAGCAGCTCGGAGCCCCCATACTCCTATAATTCACCCCTCCACTTT
j_gene: TRBJ1-5; v_gene: TRBV30; d_gene: .; abundance: .; CDR3aa: CAWSVMGNQPQHF; CDR3nt: TGTGCCTGGAGTGTGATGGGAAATCAGCCCCAGCATTTT
j_gene: TRBJ1-4; v_gene: TRBV5-6; d_gene: .; abundance: .; CDR3aa: CASSLDRVNEKLFF; CDR3nt: TGTGCCAGCAGCTTGGACAGGGTTAATGAAAAACTGTTTTTT
j_gene: TRBJ2-5; v_gene: TRBV25-1; d_gene: TRBD1; abundance: .; CDR3aa: CASSPRTGKGRETQYF; CDR3nt: TGTGCCAGCAGTCCTAGGACAGGGAAAGGGAGGGAGACCCAGTACTTC
j_gene: TRBJ2-3; v_gene: TRBV15; d_gene: TRBD2; abundance: .; CDR3aa: CATSATSGRGDTQYF; CDR3nt: TGTGCCACCAGCGCGACTAGCGGGAGGGGGGATACGCAGTATTTT
j_gene: TRBJ2-1; v_gene: TRBV27; d_gene: .; abundance: .; CDR3aa: CASSSAAHNEQFF; CDR3nt: TGTGCCAGCAGTTCGGCGGCTCACAATGAGCAGTTCTTC
j_gene: TRBJ2-3; v_gene: TRBV10-1; d_gene: .; abundance: .; CDR3aa: CASSERGPSGSTDTQYF; CDR3nt: TGCGCCAGCAGTGAGAGGGGGCCTAGCGGTAGCACAGATACGCAGTATTTT
j_gene: TRBJ2-3; v_gene: TRBV4-3; d_gene: .; abundance: .; CDR3aa: CASSQGLSATDTQYF; CDR3nt: TGCGCCAGCAGCCAAGGGTTGTCAGCCACAGATACGCAGTATTTT
j_gene: TRBJ1-4; v_gene: TRBV28; d_gene: .; abundance: .; CDR3aa: CASNDRGQGVTNEKLFF; CDR3nt: TGTGCCAGCAATGACCGCGGGCAGGGTGTAACTAATGAAAAACTGTTTTTT
j_gene: TRBJ1-2; v_gene: TRBV4-2; d_gene: TRBD1; abundance: .; CDR3aa: CASSQGQGVYGYTF; CDR3nt: TGTGCCAGCAGCCAGGGACAGGGAGTCTATGGCTACACCTTC
j_gene: TRBJ1-2; v_gene: TRBV30; d_gene: TRBD1; abundance: .; CDR3aa: CAWENFRTGGLSGYTF; CDR3nt: TGTGCCTGGGAGAACTTTCGGACAGGGGGTTTGTCTGGCTACACCTTC
j_gene: TRBJ2-5; v_gene: TRBV11-2; d_gene: .; abundance: .; CDR3aa: CASSFVGSGGTQYF; CDR3nt: TGTGCCAGCAGCTTTGTCGGGAGCGGTGGGACCCAGTACTTC
j_gene: TRBJ2-3; v_gene: TRBV28; d_gene: TRBD1; abundance: .; CDR3aa: CASRRQGPSVPAYTSTDTQYF; CDR3nt: TGTGCCAGCAGGCGACAGGGGCCGAGTGTCCCTGCTTACACATCTACAGATACGCAGTATTTT
j_gene: TRBJ1-5; v_gene: TRBV4-2; d_gene: .; abundance: few; CDR3aa: CASSQGNQPQHF; CDR3nt: TGTGCCAGCAGCCAAGGGAATCAGCCCCAGCATTTT
j_gene: TRBJ1-5; v_gene: TRBV27; d_gene: .; abundance: .; CDR3aa: CASTGVWAAKYNQPQHF; CDR3nt: TGTGCCAGCACGGGTGTTTGGGCAGCAAAGTACAATCAGCCCCAGCATTTT
j_gene: TRBJ2-5; v_gene: TRBV19; d_gene: .; abundance: .; CDR3aa: CASSGGETQYF; CDR3nt: TGTGCCAGTAGTGGGGGGGAGACCCAGTACTTC
j_gene: TRBJ2-2; v_gene: TRBV6-1; d_gene: .; abundance: .; CDR3aa: CASSLVLANTGELFF; CDR3nt: TGTGCCAGCTCCCTAGTTCTTGCGAACACCGGGGAGCTGTTTTTT
j_gene: TRBJ1-1; v_gene: TRBV2; d_gene: .; abundance: .; CDR3aa: CASSVRTRVTEAFF; CDR3nt: TGTGCCAGCAGTGTCAGGACGAGGGTGACTGAAGCTTTCTTT
j_gene: TRBJ1-5; v_gene: TRBV30; d_gene: .; abundance: few; CDR3aa: CAWSVLGQPQHF; CDR3nt: TGTGCCTGGAGTGTTCTCGGTCAGCCCCAGCATTTT
j_gene: TRBJ1-5; v_gene: TRBV2; d_gene: .; abundance: .; CDR3aa: CASSEGGYSNQPQHF; CDR3nt: TGTGCCAGCAGTGAAGGAGGTTATAGCAATCAGCCCCAGCATTTT
j_gene: TRBJ1-5; v_gene: TRBV30; d_gene: .; abundance: .; CDR3aa: CAWSVGAGNQPQHF; CDR3nt: TGTGCCTGGAGTGTAGGGGCGGGCAATCAGCCCCAGCATTTT
j_gene: TRBJ2-5; v_gene: TRBV7-2; d_gene: .; abundance: .; CDR3aa: CASSLDRGGRPETQYF; CDR3nt: TGTGCCAGCAGCTTAGATCGTGGGGGCCGACCGGAGACCCAGTACTTC
j_gene: TRBJ1-1; v_gene: TRBV27; d_gene: .; abundance: once; CDR3aa: CASRDSKWALDTEAFF; CDR3nt: TGTGCCAGCAGGGACTCGAAGTGGGCCCTAGACACTGAAGCTTTCTTT
j_gene: TRBJ1-3; v_gene: TRBV4-2; d_gene: .; abundance: .; CDR3aa: CASSQDLFSRRPIYF; CDR3nt: TGTGCCAGCAGCCAAGATTTGTTTTCACGACGCCCCATATATTTT
j_gene: TRBJ2-3; v_gene: TRBV6-5; d_gene: .; abundance: .; CDR3aa: CASSYSNRPTDTQYF; CDR3nt: TGTGCCAGCAGTTACTCGAACAGACCCACAGATACGCAGTATTTT
j_gene: TRBJ2-1; v_gene: TRBV28; d_gene: .; abundance: .; CDR3aa: CASSSPSTRGNNEQFF; CDR3nt: TGTGCCAGCAGTTCCCCGTCAACGAGGGGGAATAATGAGCAGTTCTTC
j_gene: TRBJ1-5; v_gene: TRBV28; d_gene: .; abundance: .; CDR3aa: CASPHSGRSQPQHF; CDR3nt: TGTGCCAGCCCCCACTCCGGGCGCAGTCAGCCCCAGCATTTT
j_gene: TRBJ1-2; v_gene: TRBV4-3; d_gene: .; abundance: .; CDR3aa: CASSQGTREAGEGYTF; CDR3nt: TGCGCCAGCAGCCAAGGAACGAGGGAGGCAGGGGAAGGCTACACCTTC
j_gene: TRBJ1-1; v_gene: TRBV30; d_gene: .; abundance: few; CDR3aa: CAWSVFSNTEAFF; CDR3nt: TGTGCCTGGAGTGTATTCTCGAACACTGAAGCTTTCTTT
j_gene: TRBJ2-3; v_gene: TRBV28; d_gene: .; abundance: .; CDR3aa: CASSLAGNTDTQYF; CDR3nt: TGTGCCAGCAGTTTAGCGGGGAACACAGATACGCAGTATTTT
j_gene: TRBJ2-1; v_gene: TRBV27; d_gene: .; abundance: .; CDR3aa: CASSLTVTYNEQFF; CDR3nt: TGTGCCAGCAGTTTAACAGTCACCTACAATGAGCAGTTCTTC
j_gene: TRBJ2-5; v_gene: TRBV19; d_gene: .; abundance: .; CDR3aa: CASSKDRGGSEEETQYF; CDR3nt: TGTGCCAGTAGTAAGGACAGAGGAGGGTCAGAGGAAGAGACCCAGTACTTC
j_gene: TRBJ1-1; v_gene: TRBV2; d_gene: .; abundance: few; CDR3aa: CAGGPRGTEAFF; CDR3nt: TGTGCCGGTGGTCCCCGCGGGACTGAAGCTTTCTTT
j_gene: TRBJ1-2; v_gene: TRBV5-4; d_gene: .; abundance: medium-sized; CDR3aa: CASSTVGDYTF; CDR3nt: TGTGCCAGCAGCACCGTAGGGGACTACACCTTC
j_gene: TRBJ2-3; v_gene: TRBV12-1; d_gene: .; abundance: .; CDR3aa: CASSRDSLTDTQYF; CDR3nt: TGTGCCAGCAGCCGGGACAGTCTTACAGATACGCAGTATTTT
j_gene: TRBJ2-5; v_gene: TRBV15; d_gene: .; abundance: .; CDR3aa: CATSYYPVRETQYF; CDR3nt: TGTGCCACCAGCTACTATCCAGTTCGTGAGACCCAGTACTTC